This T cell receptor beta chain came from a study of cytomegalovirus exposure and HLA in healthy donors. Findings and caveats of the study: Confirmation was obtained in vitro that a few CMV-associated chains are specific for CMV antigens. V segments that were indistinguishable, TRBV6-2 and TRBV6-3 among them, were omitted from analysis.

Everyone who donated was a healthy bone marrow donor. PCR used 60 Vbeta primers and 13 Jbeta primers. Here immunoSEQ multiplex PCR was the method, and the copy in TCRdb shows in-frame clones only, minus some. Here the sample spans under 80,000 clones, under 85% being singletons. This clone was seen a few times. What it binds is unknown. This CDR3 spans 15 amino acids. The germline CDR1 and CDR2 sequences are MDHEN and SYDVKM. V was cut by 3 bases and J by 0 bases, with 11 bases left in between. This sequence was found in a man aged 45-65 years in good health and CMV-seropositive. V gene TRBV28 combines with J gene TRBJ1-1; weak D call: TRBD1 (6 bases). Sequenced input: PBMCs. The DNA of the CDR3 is TGTGCCAGCAGTTTGGGCAGGGGATTGAACACTGAAGCTTTCTTT. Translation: CASSLGRGLNTEAFF. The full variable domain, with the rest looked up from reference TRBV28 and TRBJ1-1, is DVKVTQSSRYLVKRTGEKVFLECVQDMDHENMFWYRQDPGLGLRLIYFSYDVKMKEKGDIPEGYSVSREKKERFSLILESASTNQTSMYLCASSLGRGLNTEAFFGQGTRLTVV.